A selection of T cell receptor beta chains follows, all from one sample in a study of T cells in Graves' hyperthyroidism and ophthalmopathy. TCRdb re-called the multiplex PCR reads with MiXCR, one entry per CDR3 protein. The sample lists 650,000 to 850,000 distinct CDR3 sequences; 18% were seen once. Sequencing was done on a sample of blood. The receptors come from a woman between 50 and 59 years old with Graves' hyperthyroidism that later progressed to Graves' ophthalmopathy. The CDR3 runs from the conserved cysteine through the conserved F or W. Fields, in order: D gene, V gene, J gene, clone size, CDR3 protein, CDR3 DNA. The D gene is left open where the match is weak. Clone size is shown for a subset of rows, as once, few, many or a class of expanded clone.

d_gene: .
v_gene: TRBV6-2/TRBV6-3
j_gene: TRBJ2-7
abundance: .
CDR3aa: CATCSSSYEQYF
CDR3nt: TGTGCCACCTGCTCTTCCTCCTACGAGCAGTACTTC

d_gene: TRBD1
v_gene: TRBV10-3
j_gene: TRBJ1-5
abundance: many
CDR3aa: CAIKGGQGGNQPQHF
CDR3nt: TGTGCCATCAAGGGAGGGCAGGGGGGCAATCAGCCCCAGCATTTT

d_gene: TRBD2
v_gene: TRBV3-1
j_gene: TRBJ2-5
abundance: many
CDR3aa: CASSQVAGAPKETQYF
CDR3nt: TGTGCCAGCAGCCAAGTAGCGGGGGCCCCGAAGGAGACCCAGTACTTC

d_gene: TRBD1
v_gene: TRBV18
j_gene: TRBJ1-2
abundance: .
CDR3aa: CASSPLGQINYGYTF
CDR3nt: TGTGCCAGCTCACCGTTGGGACAGATTAACTATGGCTACACCTTC

d_gene: .
v_gene: TRBV29-1
j_gene: TRBJ2-5
abundance: .
CDR3aa: CSVKGQGLWETQYF
CDR3nt: TGCAGCGTGAAGGGCCAGGGGCTATGGGAGACCCAGTACTTC

d_gene: TRBD1
v_gene: TRBV7-3
j_gene: TRBJ2-1
abundance: few
CDR3aa: CASSSYPQTGGLNEQFF
CDR3nt: TGTGCCAGCAGCTCTTACCCCCAGACAGGGGGCTTGAATGAGCAGTTCTTC

d_gene: .
v_gene: TRBV6-5
j_gene: TRBJ1-1
abundance: .
CDR3aa: CASSYVGQPEAFF
CDR3nt: TGTGCCAGCAGTTACGTGGGACAACCGGAAGCTTTCTTT

d_gene: .
v_gene: TRBV3-1
j_gene: TRBJ1-4
abundance: many
CDR3aa: CASSHRGEKLFF
CDR3nt: TGTGCCAGCAGCCATAGGGGAGAAAAACTGTTTTTT

d_gene: TRBD2
v_gene: TRBV2
j_gene: TRBJ2-5
abundance: .
CDR3aa: CASRPGTSGGYQETQYF
CDR3nt: TGTGCCAGCAGGCCGGGGACTAGCGGGGGGTACCAAGAGACCCAGTACTTC

d_gene: .
v_gene: TRBV20-1
j_gene: TRBJ1-2
abundance: few
CDR3aa: CSAKPGTFDGYTF
CDR3nt: TGCAGTGCCAAACCCGGGACTTTCGATGGCTACACCTTC

d_gene: .
v_gene: TRBV12-3/TRBV12-4
j_gene: TRBJ2-3
abundance: many
CDR3aa: CASTRTASTDTQYF
CDR3nt: TGTGCCAGCACCCGGACGGCGAGCACAGATACGCAGTATTTT

d_gene: .
v_gene: TRBV20-1
j_gene: TRBJ2-1
abundance: .
CDR3aa: CSATRGTSYNEQFF
CDR3nt: TGCAGTGCAACCCGGGGGACGTCCTACAATGAGCAGTTCTTC

d_gene: .
v_gene: TRBV6-1
j_gene: TRBJ2-3
abundance: many
CDR3aa: CASSERDSDTQYF
CDR3nt: TGTGCCAGCAGTGAACGGGACTCTGATACGCAGTATTTT

d_gene: .
v_gene: TRBV7-8
j_gene: TRBJ1-1
abundance: many
CDR3aa: CASSRPPPSMNTEAFF
CDR3nt: TGTGCCAGCAGCCGACCCCCCCCATCCATGAACACTGAAGCTTTCTTT

d_gene: .
v_gene: TRBV28
j_gene: TRBJ2-3
abundance: many
CDR3aa: CASSLSRQGTDTQYF
CDR3nt: TGTGCCAGCAGTTTATCCCGGCAGGGAACAGATACGCAGTATTTT

d_gene: TRBD1
v_gene: TRBV20-1
j_gene: TRBJ1-5
abundance: .
CDR3aa: CSATTGGRQPQHF
CDR3nt: TGCAGTGCTACGACAGGGGGCCGGCAGCCCCAGCATTTT

d_gene: TRBD1
v_gene: TRBV5-1
j_gene: TRBJ1-4
abundance: .
CDR3aa: CASSLKGQANEKLFF
CDR3nt: TGCGCCAGCAGCTTAAAGGGACAGGCTAATGAAAAACTGTTTTTT

d_gene: .
v_gene: TRBV4-1
j_gene: TRBJ2-5
abundance: .
CDR3aa: CASSQDPRYSETQYF
CDR3nt: TGCGCCAGCAGCCAAGATCCGAGGTATTCGGAGACCCAGTACTTC

d_gene: TRBD1
v_gene: TRBV6-2/TRBV6-3
j_gene: TRBJ2-1
abundance: .
CDR3aa: CASSGETGWALWQFF
CDR3nt: TGTGCCAGCAGTGGGGAGACAGGGTGGGCGTTATGGCAGTTCTTC

d_gene: .
v_gene: TRBV7-9
j_gene: TRBJ2-3
abundance: .
CDR3aa: CASSLGTARTDTQYF
CDR3nt: TGTGCCAGCAGCTTAGGGACAGCGCGCACAGATACGCAGTATTTT

d_gene: .
v_gene: TRBV6-5
j_gene: TRBJ1-1
abundance: .
CDR3aa: CASSYDRAAQAFF
CDR3nt: TGTGCCAGCAGTTACGACCGGGCAGCCCAAGCTTTCTTT

d_gene: .
v_gene: TRBV29-1
j_gene: TRBJ2-3
abundance: once
CDR3aa: CSVDGRADTQYF
CDR3nt: TGCAGCGTTGATGGGAGAGCAGATACGCAGTATTTT

d_gene: .
v_gene: TRBV11-2
j_gene: TRBJ2-5
abundance: many
CDR3aa: CASSSLGGSRETQYF
CDR3nt: TGTGCCAGCAGCTCATTGGGGGGTTCTCGAGAGACCCAGTACTTC

d_gene: TRBD1
v_gene: TRBV5-1
j_gene: TRBJ1-6
abundance: .
CDR3aa: CASSFGDRGDSPLHF
CDR3nt: TGCGCCAGCAGCTTCGGGGACAGGGGGGATTCACCCCTCCACTTT

d_gene: .
v_gene: TRBV20-1
j_gene: TRBJ2-5
abundance: few
CDR3aa: CSARDWGGPVGTQYF
CDR3nt: TGCAGTGCTAGAGATTGGGGGGGGCCCGTTGGGACCCAGTACTTC

d_gene: .
v_gene: TRBV6-2/TRBV6-3
j_gene: TRBJ2-3
abundance: .
CDR3aa: CASNKDFSSTDTQYF
CDR3nt: TGTGCCAGCAATAAGGACTTTTCTAGCACAGATACGCAGTATTTT

d_gene: .
v_gene: TRBV6-1
j_gene: TRBJ1-1
abundance: many
CDR3aa: CASSEALASTSKAFF
CDR3nt: TGTGCCAGCAGTGAAGCGCTGGCCAGTACTTCTAAAGCTTTCTTT

d_gene: .
v_gene: TRBV6-1
j_gene: TRBJ2-7
abundance: .
CDR3aa: CASSEAPHRYEQYF
CDR3nt: TGTGCCAGCAGTGAAGCCCCACATAGGTACGAGCAGTACTTC

d_gene: TRBD2
v_gene: TRBV20-1
j_gene: TRBJ2-3
abundance: .
CDR3aa: CSARDGLAGVTDTQYF
CDR3nt: TGCAGTGCTAGAGATGGTCTAGCGGGGGTCACAGATACGCAGTATTTT

d_gene: .
v_gene: TRBV18
j_gene: TRBJ2-7
abundance: many
CDR3aa: CASSPRGRDYEQYF
CDR3nt: TGTGCCAGCTCACCCCGGGGACGGGACTACGAGCAGTACTTC

d_gene: .
v_gene: TRBV2
j_gene: TRBJ1-5
abundance: once
CDR3aa: CASTQSLSNQPQHF
CDR3nt: TGTGCCAGCACCCAGTCTCTTAGCAATCAGCCCCAGCATTTT

d_gene: .
v_gene: TRBV7-2
j_gene: TRBJ1-3
abundance: .
CDR3aa: CASSLVGGGNTIYF
CDR3nt: TGTGCCAGCAGCTTAGTAGGTGGTGGAAACACCATATATTTT

d_gene: .
v_gene: TRBV11-2
j_gene: TRBJ2-1
abundance: many
CDR3aa: CASSLDRRDSYNEQFF
CDR3nt: TGTGCCAGCAGCTTAGACAGGCGAGACTCCTACAATGAGCAGTTCTTC

d_gene: .
v_gene: TRBV30
j_gene: TRBJ2-5
abundance: .
CDR3aa: CAWTRKQTQYF
CDR3nt: TGTGCCTGGACACGTAAGCAGACCCAGTACTTC

d_gene: TRBD1
v_gene: TRBV15
j_gene: TRBJ1-1
abundance: many
CDR3aa: CATSGSRTGVRVRLADTEAFF
CDR3nt: TGTGCCACCAGCGGGTCTCGGACAGGGGTCCGTGTGCGTTTGGCTGACACTGAAGCTTTCTTT

d_gene: .
v_gene: TRBV7-9
j_gene: TRBJ2-7
abundance: few
CDR3aa: CATDQVGSRDSEQYF
CDR3nt: TGTGCCACCGACCAGGTCGGCTCTAGAGACTCCGAGCAGTACTTC

d_gene: TRBD2
v_gene: TRBV6-2/TRBV6-3
j_gene: TRBJ2-5
abundance: .
CDR3aa: CASSATSGGYQETQYF
CDR3nt: TGTGCCAGCAGTGCTACTAGCGGGGGATACCAAGAGACCCAGTACTTC

d_gene: .
v_gene: TRBV4-1
j_gene: TRBJ1-3
abundance: few
CDR3aa: CASSQDWRDGNTIYF
CDR3nt: TGCGCCAGCAGCCAAGATTGGAGGGATGGGAACACCATATATTTT

d_gene: TRBD2
v_gene: TRBV20-1
j_gene: TRBJ2-1
abundance: many
CDR3aa: CSARPRLAGGQNEQFF
CDR3nt: TGCAGTGCTAGACCCCGACTAGCGGGGGGGCAGAATGAGCAGTTCTTC

d_gene: TRBD2
v_gene: TRBV20-1
j_gene: TRBJ2-3
abundance: .
CDR3aa: CSARDASGGTDTQYF
CDR3nt: TGCAGTGCTAGAGATGCTAGCGGGGGAACAGATACGCAGTATTTT

d_gene: TRBD1
v_gene: TRBV7-9
j_gene: TRBJ1-5
abundance: few
CDR3aa: CASSLAGAGQGTSNQPQHF
CDR3nt: TGTGCCAGCAGCTTAGCAGGAGCGGGACAGGGGACTAGCAATCAGCCCCAGCATTTT

d_gene: TRBD2
v_gene: TRBV6-2/TRBV6-3
j_gene: TRBJ2-1
abundance: .
CDR3aa: CASTTGTSVYNEQFF
CDR3nt: TGTGCCAGCACCACGGGGACTAGCGTCTACAATGAGCAGTTCTTC

d_gene: .
v_gene: TRBV2
j_gene: TRBJ2-7
abundance: .
CDR3aa: CASSDLRGSYEQYF
CDR3nt: TGTGCCAGCAGTGATCTTAGGGGCTCCTACGAGCAGTACTTC

d_gene: .
v_gene: TRBV19
j_gene: TRBJ1-1
abundance: .
CDR3aa: CASSPTGSWRGRWSEAFF
CDR3nt: TGTGCCAGTAGTCCCACCGGGTCCTGGCGGGGCCGCTGGTCTGAAGCTTTCTTT

d_gene: .
v_gene: TRBV20-1
j_gene: TRBJ2-5
abundance: .
CDR3aa: CSARDSRDTLLETQYF
CDR3nt: TGCAGTGCTAGAGATTCACGGGACACCCTTCTCGAGACCCAGTACTTC

d_gene: .
v_gene: TRBV20-1
j_gene: TRBJ2-7
abundance: .
CDR3aa: CSASLAYEQYF
CDR3nt: TGCAGTGCTAGTTTGGCTTACGAGCAGTACTTC

d_gene: .
v_gene: TRBV29-1
j_gene: TRBJ2-5
abundance: .
CDR3aa: CSVEDIVEGETQYF
CDR3nt: TGCAGCGTTGAAGATATAGTGGAGGGGGAGACCCAGTACTTC

d_gene: TRBD2
v_gene: TRBV11-2
j_gene: TRBJ2-1
abundance: .
CDR3aa: CASRYTSGGANEQFF
CDR3nt: TGTGCCAGCAGGTACACTAGCGGGGGGGCGAATGAGCAGTTCTTC

d_gene: .
v_gene: TRBV14
j_gene: TRBJ1-1
abundance: many
CDR3aa: CASSQVPLTHTEAFF
CDR3nt: TGTGCCAGCAGCCAAGTGCCCCTGACCCACACTGAAGCTTTCTTT

d_gene: .
v_gene: TRBV27
j_gene: TRBJ2-2
abundance: .
CDR3aa: CASTLLGGGGTGELFF
CDR3nt: TGTGCCAGCACTCTCCTAGGGGGTGGAGGGACCGGGGAGCTGTTTTTT

d_gene: TRBD1
v_gene: TRBV20-1
j_gene: TRBJ1-2
abundance: .
CDR3aa: CSATWTGLGYGYTF
CDR3nt: TGCAGTGCTACTTGGACAGGCTTGGGCTATGGCTACACCTTC

d_gene: .
v_gene: TRBV29-1
j_gene: TRBJ1-5
abundance: few
CDR3aa: CSVRDMGNQPQHF
CDR3nt: TGCAGCGTCCGGGACATGGGCAATCAGCCCCAGCATTTT

d_gene: TRBD1
v_gene: TRBV3-1
j_gene: TRBJ1-5
abundance: many
CDR3aa: CASSQKTGVNQPQHF
CDR3nt: TGTGCCAGCAGCCAAAAAACAGGGGTCAATCAGCCCCAGCATTTT

d_gene: .
v_gene: TRBV2
j_gene: TRBJ2-2
abundance: many
CDR3aa: CASSVDTNTGELFF
CDR3nt: TGTGCCAGCAGTGTTGATACCAACACCGGGGAGCTGTTTTTT

d_gene: .
v_gene: TRBV11-2
j_gene: TRBJ1-3
abundance: .
CDR3aa: CASVGDGDGNTIYF
CDR3nt: TGTGCCAGTGTCGGAGACGGCGATGGAAACACCATATATTTT